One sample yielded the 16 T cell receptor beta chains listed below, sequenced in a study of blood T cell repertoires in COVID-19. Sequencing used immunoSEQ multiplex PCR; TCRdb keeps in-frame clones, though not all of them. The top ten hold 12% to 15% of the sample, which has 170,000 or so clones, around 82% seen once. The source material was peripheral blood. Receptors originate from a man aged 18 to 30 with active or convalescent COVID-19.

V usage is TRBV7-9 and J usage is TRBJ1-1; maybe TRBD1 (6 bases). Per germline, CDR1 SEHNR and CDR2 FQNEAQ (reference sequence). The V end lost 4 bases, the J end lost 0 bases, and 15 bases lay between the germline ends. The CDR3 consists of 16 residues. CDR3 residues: CASSSGGRGMNTEAFF. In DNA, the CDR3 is TGTGCCAGCAGCTCCGGAGGCAGGGGTATGAACACTGAAGCTTTCTTT.

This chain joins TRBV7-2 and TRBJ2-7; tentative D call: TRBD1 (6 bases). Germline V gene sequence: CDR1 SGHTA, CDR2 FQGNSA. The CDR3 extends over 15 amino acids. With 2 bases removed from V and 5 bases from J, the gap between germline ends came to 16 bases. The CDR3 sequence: CASSLIRLRDNEQYF. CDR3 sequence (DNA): TGTGCCAGCAGCTTAATTCGCCTTCGGGACAACGAGCAGTACTTC.

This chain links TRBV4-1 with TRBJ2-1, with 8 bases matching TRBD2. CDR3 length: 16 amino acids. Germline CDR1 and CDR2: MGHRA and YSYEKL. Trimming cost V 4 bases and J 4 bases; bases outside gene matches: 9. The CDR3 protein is CASSPKLAELYNEQFF. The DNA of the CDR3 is TGCGCCAGCAGCCCGAAACTAGCGGAACTTTACAATGAGCAGTTCTTC.

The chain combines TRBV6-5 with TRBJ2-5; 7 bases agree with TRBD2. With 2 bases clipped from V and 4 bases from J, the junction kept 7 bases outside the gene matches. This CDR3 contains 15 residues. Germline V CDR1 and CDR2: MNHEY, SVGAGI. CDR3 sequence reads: CASSYGGRGVETQYF. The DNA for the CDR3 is TGTGCCAGCAGTTACGGCGGGAGAGGGGTAGAGACCCAGTACTTC.

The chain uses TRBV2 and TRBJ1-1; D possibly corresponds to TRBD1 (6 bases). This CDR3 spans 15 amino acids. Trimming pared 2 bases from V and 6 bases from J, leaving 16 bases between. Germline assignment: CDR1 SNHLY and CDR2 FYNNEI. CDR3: CASSEMFGGGPEAFF. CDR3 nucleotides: TGTGCCAGCAGTGAAATGTTTGGGGGGGGGCCTGAAGCTTTCTTT.

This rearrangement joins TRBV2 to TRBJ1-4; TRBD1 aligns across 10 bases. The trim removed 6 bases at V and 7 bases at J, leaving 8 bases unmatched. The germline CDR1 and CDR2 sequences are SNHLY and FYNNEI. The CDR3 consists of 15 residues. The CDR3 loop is CASRIRDRGGEKLFF. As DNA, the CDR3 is TGTGCCAGCAGGATCCGGGACAGGGGAGGTGAAAAACTGTTTTTT.

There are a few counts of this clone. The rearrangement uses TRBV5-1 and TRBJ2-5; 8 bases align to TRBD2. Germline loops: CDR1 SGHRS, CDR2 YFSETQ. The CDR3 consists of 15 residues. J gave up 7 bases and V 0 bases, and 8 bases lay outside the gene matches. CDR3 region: CASSLAWGTSVTQYF. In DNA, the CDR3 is TGCGCCAGCAGCTTGGCCTGGGGGACTAGTGTGACCCAGTACTTC.

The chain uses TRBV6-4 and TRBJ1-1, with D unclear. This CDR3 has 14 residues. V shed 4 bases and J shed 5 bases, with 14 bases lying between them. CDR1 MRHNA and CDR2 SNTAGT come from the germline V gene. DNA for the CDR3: TGTGCCAGCAGTGCCAGATATGGTACAACTGAAGCTTTCTTT. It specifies CASSARYGTTEAFF.

CDR3 DNA sequence: TGTGCCAGCAGCCCGGGGGTAGCGGGAGTATCAGAGACCCAGTACTTC. Translation gives CASSPGVAGVSETQYF. The genes are TRBV5-8 and TRBJ2-5; 9 bases are a match to TRBD2. V lost 4 bases, J lost 4 bases, and 11 bases stayed unmatched. Looked up from germline, CDR1 is SGHTS and CDR2 is YDEGEE. The CDR3 has 16 residues.

The CDR3 sequence: CASSADSRNYEQYF. The CDR3, as DNA: TGTGCCAGCAGCGCGGACAGTCGGAACTACGAGCAGTACTTC. The chain is built from TRBV9 and TRBJ2-7; a possible D gene is TRBD1 (6 bases). V lost 3 bases and J 3 bases, leaving 13 bases between the germline ends. Germline assignment: CDR1 SGDLS and CDR2 YYNGEE. The CDR3 extends over 14 amino acids.

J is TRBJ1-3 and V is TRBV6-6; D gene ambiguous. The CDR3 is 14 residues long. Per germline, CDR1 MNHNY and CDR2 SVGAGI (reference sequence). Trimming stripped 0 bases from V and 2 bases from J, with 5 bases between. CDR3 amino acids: CASSYSTTGNTIYF. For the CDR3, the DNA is TGTGCCAGCAGTTACTCGACAACTGGAAACACCATATATTTT.

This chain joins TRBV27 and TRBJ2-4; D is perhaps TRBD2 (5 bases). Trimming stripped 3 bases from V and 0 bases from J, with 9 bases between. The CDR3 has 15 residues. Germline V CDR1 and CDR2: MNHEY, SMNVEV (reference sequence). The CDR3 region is CASSFARGAKNIQYF. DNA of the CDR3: TGTGCCAGCAGTTTCGCCCGGGGAGCCAAAAACATTCAGTACTTC.

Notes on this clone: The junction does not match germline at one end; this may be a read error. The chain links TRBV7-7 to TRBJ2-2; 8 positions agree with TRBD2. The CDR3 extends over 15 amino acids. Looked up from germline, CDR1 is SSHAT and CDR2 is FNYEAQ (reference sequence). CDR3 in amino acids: CASSLDGGATGELFF. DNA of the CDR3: TGTGCTAGCAGCTTAGACGGGGGGGCCACCGGGGAGCTGTTTTTT.

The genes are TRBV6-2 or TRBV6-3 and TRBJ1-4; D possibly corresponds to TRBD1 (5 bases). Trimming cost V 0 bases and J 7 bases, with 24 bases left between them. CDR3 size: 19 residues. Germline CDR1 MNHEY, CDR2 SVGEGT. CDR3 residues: CASSYSYGRLETAGEKLFF. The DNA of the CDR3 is TGTGCCAGCAGTTACTCGTATGGTAGACTCGAGACAGCCGGTGAAAAACTGTTTTTT.

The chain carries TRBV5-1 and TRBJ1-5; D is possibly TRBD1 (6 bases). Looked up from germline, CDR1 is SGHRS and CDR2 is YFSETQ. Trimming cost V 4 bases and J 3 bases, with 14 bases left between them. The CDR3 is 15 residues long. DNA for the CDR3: TGCGCCAGCAGCCCCGGGACAATCCCCAATCAGCCCCAGCATTTT. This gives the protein CASSPGTIPNQPQHF.

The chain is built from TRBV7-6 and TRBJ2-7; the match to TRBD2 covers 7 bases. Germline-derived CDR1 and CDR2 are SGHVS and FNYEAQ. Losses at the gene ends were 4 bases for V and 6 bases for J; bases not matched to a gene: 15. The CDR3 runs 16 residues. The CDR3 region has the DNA TGTGCCAGCAGCTCACGCGGGGGAGACCGGGTTTTCGAGCAGTACTTC. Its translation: CASSSRGGDRVFEQYF.